In its sample, the clone carrying this TCR beta chain was seen a few times. This sample stems from a study of beta chain features in type 1 diabetes. Study at large: Patient and healthy donor groups were alike in age, gender and cell yields.

Expressed TCRB transcripts got sequenced, as all isolated RNA was reverse transcribed. The method was immunoSEQ multiplex PCR; TCRdb's version includes in-frame clones alone and lacks a portion of them. The table includes around 320,000 clones, around 13% detected once. The CDR3 spans 16 residues. Germline V gene lookup returns CDR1 PRHDT and CDR2 FYEKMQ (reference sequence). Losses at the gene ends were 0 bases for V and 5 bases for J; bases not matched to a gene: 4. This sequence was found in a man aged 25-40 years in good health. What was sequenced was central memory CD4+ T cells from blood. The chain uses TRBV13 and TRBJ2-4; the match to TRBD2 covers 10 bases. CDR3 sequence (DNA): TGTGCCAGCAGCTTAGGCCTAGCGGGAGTCCAAAACATTCAGTACTTC. Translation: CASSLGLAGVQNIQYF.